This is a list of T cell receptor beta chains from one sample in a study of response to subunit inactivated influenza vaccine. TCRdb recomputed calls from the RT-PCR reads with MiXCR, one row per CDR3 protein. The table has 500,000 to 550,000 distinct CDR3 sequences, approximately 7.1% seen once. The sequenced sample was PBMCs from blood, obtained around 25 months after vaccination. These receptors came from a man aged 50 to 75 who received an inactivated influenza vaccine. Both conserved end residues are part of each CDR3. Fields, in order: V gene, clone size, J gene, D gene, CDR3 protein, CDR3 DNA. The D gene is left open where the match is weak. Some rows have no size entry. The others give once, few or many, or a class for an expanded clone.

TRBV11-2	NA	TRBJ1-3	NA	CASREAGRSGNTIYF	TGTGCCAGCCGGGAGGCAGGGCGCTCTGGAAACACCATATATTTT
TRBV18	NA	TRBJ2-2	NA	CASSPNRVATGELFF	TGTGCCAGCTCACCAAACAGGGTAGCAACCGGGGAGCTGTTTTTT
TRBV7-8	few	TRBJ2-1	NA	CASSLGRRRGHNEQFF	TGTGCCAGCAGCTTAGGACGGCGGAGGGGGCACAATGAGCAGTTCTTC
TRBV25-1	many	TRBJ2-5	TRBD1	CASSDHTGDGAQYF	TGTGCCAGCAGTGACCATACAGGGGACGGGGCCCAGTACTTC
TRBV9	NA	TRBJ2-1	TRBD2	CASSVVAGWNNEQFF	TGTGCCAGCAGCGTAGTAGCGGGATGGAACAATGAGCAGTTCTTC
TRBV10-3	NA	TRBJ2-7	NA	CAISEGQHEQYF	TGTGCCATCAGTGAGGGTCAGCACGAGCAGTACTTC
TRBV28	many	TRBJ2-3	NA	CASSTFTDTQYF	TGTGCCAGCAGTACCTTTACAGATACGCAGTATTTT
TRBV10-3	NA	TRBJ2-1	TRBD2	CAISAGLAGCNEQFF	TGTGCCATCAGTGCAGGACTAGCGGGGTGCAATGAGCAGTTCTTC
TRBV7-6	NA	TRBJ2-3	TRBD2	CASSFGGASTDTQYF	TGTGCCAGCAGCTTCGGGGGGGCTAGCACAGATACGCAGTATTTT
TRBV10-3	few	TRBJ1-3	NA	CAISESGPSSGNTIYF	TGTGCCATCAGTGAGTCGGGGCCCAGCTCTGGAAACACCATATATTTT
TRBV21-1	NA	TRBJ1-2	NA	CASSKAPLPADGYTF	TGTGCCAGCAGCAAAGCGCCGCTTCCCGCGGACGGCTACACCTTC
TRBV11-2	few	TRBJ2-1	TRBD2	CASSLSSAGGYNEQFF	TGTGCCAGCAGCTTATCTTCGGCGGGAGGTTACAATGAGCAGTTCTTC
TRBV20-1	many	TRBJ2-3	NA	CSADSGYTDTQYF	TGCAGTGCTGACAGTGGTTACACAGATACGCAGTATTTT
TRBV28	few	TRBJ2-1	TRBD1	CASSYDPGQEYNEQFF	TGTGCCAGCAGTTATGATCCGGGACAGGAGTACAATGAGCAGTTCTTC
TRBV10-3	few	TRBJ2-3	NA	CATAGSTDTQYF	TGTGCCACTGCGGGAAGCACAGATACGCAGTATTTT
TRBV30	NA	TRBJ1-1	NA	CAWRALLAGGNTEAFF	TGTGCCTGGAGAGCCCTTCTTGCGGGAGGAAACACTGAAGCTTTCTTT
TRBV19	NA	TRBJ1-5	NA	CASRDTGSNQPQHF	TGTGCCAGTAGAGATACAGGAAGCAATCAGCCCCAGCATTTT
TRBV7-9	many	TRBJ2-5	NA	CASSPVGGGETQYF	TGTGCCAGCAGCCCGGTTGGCGGGGGCGAGACCCAGTACTTC
TRBV25-1	NA	TRBJ2-2	TRBD1	CASSPGQGAIGTTGELFF	TGTGCCAGCAGTCCGGGACAGGGGGCTATAGGAACCACCGGGGAGCTGTTTTTT
TRBV5-1	many	TRBJ2-3	TRBD1	CASSLPTGPSTDTQYF	TGCGCCAGCAGCCTGCCGACAGGGCCTAGCACAGATACGCAGTATTTT
TRBV7-2	few	TRBJ2-7	NA	CASSLVAGNYEQYF	TGTGCCAGCAGCTTAGTAGCAGGGAACTACGAGCAGTACTTC
TRBV12-3/TRBV12-4	many	TRBJ2-7	NA	CASSLGGGPSSYEQYF	TGTGCCAGCAGTTTGGGAGGAGGTCCGAGCTCCTACGAGCAGTACTTC
TRBV27	many	TRBJ1-2	NA	CASSFQNNYGYTF	TGTGCCAGCAGTTTCCAAAATAACTATGGCTACACCTTC
TRBV5-1	NA	TRBJ1-2	NA	CASSLFGDLGPGYTF	TGCGCCAGCAGCCTGTTTGGGGATTTGGGACCTGGCTACACCTTC
TRBV10-3	many	TRBJ1-4	NA	CAIRPGRNEKLFF	TGTGCCATCCGGCCAGGGCGTAATGAAAAACTGTTTTTT
TRBV6-1	many	TRBJ1-1	NA	CASRKTVSDTEAFF	TGTGCCAGCAGGAAGACAGTGTCGGACACTGAAGCTTTCTTT
TRBV11-2	many	TRBJ2-1	NA	CASSLDTTRWLIDEQFF	TGTGCCAGCAGCTTAGATACAACTAGATGGTTGATCGATGAGCAGTTCTTC
TRBV6-2/TRBV6-3	NA	TRBJ2-5	TRBD2	CASSYGTSGRETQYF	TGTGCCAGCAGTTACGGGACTAGCGGGAGAGAGACCCAGTACTTC
TRBV12-3/TRBV12-4	NA	TRBJ2-3	NA	CASSFDRTSTETQYF	TGTGCCAGCAGTTTTGACCGTACTAGCACAGAGACGCAGTATTTT
TRBV4-3	many	TRBJ1-1	NA	CASSQDNGFPEAFF	TGCGCCAGCAGCCAAGATAACGGGTTCCCCGAAGCTTTCTTT
TRBV24-1	few	TRBJ2-7	NA	CATSDSDSYEQYF	TGTGCCACCAGTGATTCGGACAGCTACGAGCAGTACTTC
TRBV6-5	NA	TRBJ2-7	TRBD1	CASSNDRQGIASEQYF	TGTGCCAGCAGTAACGATCGACAGGGGATAGCGAGCGAGCAGTACTTC
TRBV7-9	many	TRBJ2-7	NA	CASSLGPGQAGVLNEQYF	TGTGCCAGCAGCTTAGGGCCAGGACAGGCGGGAGTTCTCAACGAGCAGTACTTC
TRBV5-6	many	TRBJ2-1	TRBD2	CASSPSGTSGRNEQFF	TGTGCCAGCAGCCCATCCGGGACTAGCGGGAGGAATGAGCAGTTCTTC
TRBV28	few	TRBJ1-1	NA	CASSLVFGIPNTEAFF	TGTGCCAGCAGTTTGGTCTTCGGGATTCCGAACACTGAAGCTTTCTTT
TRBV3-1	few	TRBJ2-7	TRBD2	CASSQGEGSNEQYF	TGTGCCAGCAGCCAAGGGGAGGGTAGCAACGAGCAGTACTTC
TRBV7-9	NA	TRBJ2-7	TRBD2	CASSSPSGSYEQYF	TGTGCCAGCAGCTCTCCTAGCGGGAGTTACGAGCAGTACTTC